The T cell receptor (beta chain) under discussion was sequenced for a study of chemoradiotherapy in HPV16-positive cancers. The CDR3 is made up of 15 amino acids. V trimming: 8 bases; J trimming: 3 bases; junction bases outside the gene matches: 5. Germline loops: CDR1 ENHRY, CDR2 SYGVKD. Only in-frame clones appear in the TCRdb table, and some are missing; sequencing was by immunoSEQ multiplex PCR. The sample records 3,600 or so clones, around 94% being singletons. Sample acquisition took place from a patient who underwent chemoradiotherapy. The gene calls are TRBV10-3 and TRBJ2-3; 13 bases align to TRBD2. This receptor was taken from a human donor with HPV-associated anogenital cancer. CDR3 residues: CAISLTSGGTDTQYF. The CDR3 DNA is TGTGCCATCTCCCTGACTAGCGGGGGGACAGATACGCAGTATTTT.